This entry lists 16 T cell receptor beta chains sequenced from one sample in a study of OX40 agonist ivuxolimab in advanced cancers. Here immunoSEQ multiplex PCR was the method, and the copy in TCRdb shows in-frame clones only, minus some. This repertoire shows fewer than 95,000 clones, under 90% found once; its top ten account for approximately 6.3%. Specimen: CD4+ or CD8+ T cells sorted from blood, collected in a trial of the OX40 agonist ivuxolimab. These receptors came from an adult with an advanced solid tumor such as melanoma, head and neck, liver or kidney cancer.

This clone was seen repeatedly, ten times or more. The chain uses TRBV18 and TRBJ2-5; maybe TRBD1 (6 bases). Germline assignment: CDR1 KGHSH and CDR2 LQKENI. This CDR3 region has 13 residues. V dropped 0 bases and J dropped 13 bases, with 15 bases sitting between them. The CDR3: CASSPPGTPSVYF. In DNA, the CDR3 is TGTGCCAGCTCACCACCCGGGACACCCTCCGTGTACTTC.

J is TRBJ2-3 and V is TRBV25-1, with 9 bases matching TRBD2. The CDR3 is made up of 16 amino acids. Looked up from germline, CDR1 is MGHDK and CDR2 is SYGVNS. V was pared by 6 bases and J by 3 bases, with 10 bases of the junction left unmatched. As DNA, the CDR3 is TGTGCCAGCAGGGGGGGAGGACTAGCGATAACAGATACGCAGTATTTT. Protein sequence: CASRGGGLAITDTQYF.

This clone was recorded once. The chain is built from TRBV27 and TRBJ2-1; a weak D match, TRBD2 (5 bases). The CDR3 is 14 residues long. In germline, CDR1 is MNHEY, CDR2 SMNVEV (reference sequence). Between the trimmed V and J ends, which lost 5 bases and 0 bases, there was a span of 8 bases. CDR3: CASSRDPSYNEQFF. The CDR3 DNA follows: TGTGCCAGCAGTCGGGATCCCTCCTACAATGAGCAGTTCTTC.

The chain combines TRBV6-5 with TRBJ1-6; D remains ambiguous. This CDR3 has 14 residues. V lost 1 base to trimming and J lost 8 bases, with 9 bases between them. CDR1 and CDR2 from the germline V gene are MNHEY and SVGAGI. CDR3 DNA: TGTGCCAGCAGTTACTACACTGTTGATTCACCCCTCCACTTT. Translating it yields CASSYYTVDSPLHF.

The chain employs TRBV2 and TRBJ1-6; no firm D call. The CDR3 contains 13 residues. CDR1 is SNHLY and CDR2 is FYNNEI in the germline V gene. The V end was cut by 6 bases, the J end by 5 bases, with 8 bases between. CDR3 residues: CASSRSHNSPLHF. For the CDR3, the DNA is TGTGCCAGCAGCCGCAGCCATAATTCACCCCTCCACTTT.

The chain carries TRBV30 and TRBJ2-3; 9 bases fit TRBD2. Trimming removed 2 bases from V and 0 bases from J; junction bases left unmatched: 6. This CDR3 has 16 amino acids. Germline V gene lookup returns CDR1 GTSNPN and CDR2 SVGIG (reference sequence). CDR3 in DNA: TGTGCCTGGAGTTTGGAGGGACTAGCTAGCACAGATACGCAGTATTTT. Its translation is CAWSLEGLASTDTQYF.

This chain uses TRBV5-1 with TRBJ2-7, with 7 bases fitting TRBD1. Germline loops: CDR1 SGHRS, CDR2 YFSETQ. Losses at the gene ends were 0 bases for V and 9 bases for J; bases not matched to a gene: 12. CDR3 size: 15 residues. This CDR3 reads CASSLEGQPLRGQYF. Here the CDR3 DNA reads TGCGCCAGCAGCTTGGAGGGACAGCCACTACGAGGGCAGTACTTC.

This chain connects TRBV4-3 to TRBJ1-2; a weak D match, TRBD1 (6 bases). V gave up 1 base and J gave up 3 bases, with 12 bases separating them. CDR1 and CDR2 from the germline V gene are LGHNA and YSLEER. This CDR3 is 15 amino acids long. As DNA, the CDR3 is TGCGCCAGCAGCCAAGCTTATCCAGGGGACTATGGCTACACCTTC. It encodes CASSQAYPGDYGYTF.

The chain couples TRBV5-1 to TRBJ2-7; D perhaps matches TRBD2 (5 bases). There are 13 residues in the CDR3. From germline, CDR1 is SGHRS and CDR2 YFSETQ. Deletions cut 2 bases from V and 3 bases from J, with 9 bases between. CDR3 amino acids: CASSFNSDYEQYV. DNA for the CDR3: TGCGCCAGCAGCTTCAATAGCGACTACGAGCAGTACGTC.

The chain carries TRBV4-3 and TRBJ2-7; TRBD2 agrees at 15 bases. V shed 3 bases and J 9 bases; nucleotides not matched to a gene: 15. Germline V lookup: CDR1 LGHNA, CDR2 YSLEER. CDR3 size: 18 residues. The CDR3 region is CASSQGLAGGPPSFGQYF. The CDR3 region has the DNA TGCGCCAGCAGCCAGGGACTAGCGGGAGGCCCCCCGAGCTTTGGGCAGTACTTC.

The genes are TRBV19 and TRBJ1-5; the D is unclear. The germline gives CDR1 LNHDA, CDR2 SQIVND (reference sequence). Trimming removed 10 bases from V and 0 bases from J, with 19 bases in between. The CDR3 is 16 amino acids. The CDR3 here is CATAAGRPLSNQPQHF. CDR3 in DNA: TGTGCCACCGCGGCGGGCAGGCCGCTTAGCAATCAGCCCCAGCATTTT.

This chain uses TRBV21-1 with TRBJ2-4. TRBV21-1 is a listed pseudogene. There are 13 residues in the CDR3. CDR3 residues: CASSTPRGNIQYF. As DNA, the CDR3 is TGTGCCAGCAGCACCCCCCGTGGAAACATTCAGTACTTC.

This clone occurred once. The chain joins TRBV5-1 to TRBJ1-1; perhaps TRBD1 as D (5 bases). The CDR3 covers 14 residues. The germline CDR1 and CDR2 sequences are SGHRS and YFSETQ. Between the trimmed V and J ends, which lost 0 bases and 6 bases, there was a span of 12 bases. DNA of the CDR3: TGCGCCAGCAGCTTGGCGGTGGCAGGGTCTGAAGCTTTCTTT. It is translated as CASSLAVAGSEAFF.

This clone was picked up a small number of times. The chain links TRBV5-8 to TRBJ2-1; TRBD2 agrees at 9 bases. The J segment lost 0 bases and the V segment lost 1 base, leaving 2 bases of the junction unmatched. The length of the CDR3 is 16 residues. Germline V gene data show CDR1 as SGHTS and CDR2 as YDEGEE. In nucleotides, the CDR3 is TGTGCCAGCAGCTTGTGGCGGGGGGGCTCCTACAATGAGCAGTTCTTC. Protein product: CASSLWRGGSYNEQFF.

The chain links TRBV5-1 to TRBJ2-5; 7 nucleotides line up with TRBD1. J was trimmed by 2 bases and V by 2 bases; bases with no gene match: 3. The germline V gene has CDR1 SGHRS and CDR2 YFSETQ. The CDR3 sequence is 14 residues long. The CDR3 region has the DNA TGCGCCAGCAGCTTCGGGACAGCTCAAGAGACCCAGTACTTC. Translation: CASSFGTAQETQYF.

The J gene is TRBJ2-1, the V gene TRBV5-4, with 11 bases identical to TRBD2. Germline CDR1 and CDR2: SGHNT and YYREEE (reference sequence). Trimming took 4 bases from V and 5 from J; bases not matched to a gene: 5. This CDR3 comprises 15 residues. This chain's CDR3 is CASSPGLAGDNEQFF. In DNA form, the CDR3 reads TGTGCCAGCAGCCCCGGACTAGCGGGCGACAATGAGCAGTTCTTC. The full variable domain, in which reference TRBV5-4 and TRBJ2-1 provide the parts outside the CDR3, is ETGVTQSPTHLIKTRGQQVTLRCSSQSGHNTVSWYQQALGQGPQFIFQYYREEENGRGNFPPRFSGLQFPNYSSELNVNALELDDSALYLCASSPGLAGDNEQFFGPGTRLTVL.